What follows are 7 T cell receptor beta chains derived from one specimen sequenced in a study of glioma-infiltrating T cells after dendritic cell vaccination. TCRdb keeps only in-frame clones here, not all; method: immunoSEQ multiplex PCR. The data show roughly 70,000 clones, about 80% seen once. The specimen was blood, collected before dendritic cell vaccination. Source of these receptors: a human donor with glioblastoma.

V and J are TRBV10-3 and TRBJ1-1; 12 nucleotides agree with TRBD1. Germline V gene lookup returns CDR1 ENHRY and CDR2 SYGVKD. V lost 4 bases and J lost 1; bases outside the gene matches: 7. The CDR3 is 17 amino acids. CDR3 protein: CAISGPGQGAGNTEAFF. The CDR3 DNA follows: TGTGCCATCAGTGGCCCGGGACAGGGGGCGGGGAACACTGAAGCTTTCTTT.

This clone was recorded only once. The chain combines TRBV2 with TRBJ1-2, with 9 bases lining up with TRBD1. The CDR3 is 15 residues long. In germline, CDR1 is SNHLY, CDR2 FYNNEI. CDR3 residues: CAPPTRDRARHGYTF. CDR3 nucleotides: TGTGCACCCCCAACCCGGGACAGGGCCCGCCATGGCTACACCTTC. The whole variable domain, filled in from reference TRBV2 and TRBJ1-2, reads EPEVTQTPSHQVTQMGQEVILRCVPISNHLYFYWYRQILGQKVEFLVSFYNNEISEKSEIFDDQFSVERPDGSNFTLKIRSTKLEDSAMYFCAPPTRDRARHGYTFGSGTRLTVV.

This chain links TRBV7-7 with TRBJ2-7; a possible D gene is TRBD1 (6 bases). The CDR3 is made up of 20 amino acids. Germline CDR1 and CDR2: SSHAT and FNYEAQ (reference sequence). The CDR3 loop is CASSLQKPGHILTLSYEQYV. CDR3 DNA: TGTGCTAGCAGCTTACAGAAGCCGGGACACATACTGACCCTTTCCTACGAGCAGTACGTC.

The chain uses TRBV12-2 and TRBJ2-3; the table's TRBD2 call for D was not verified on the DNA. TRBV12-2 is reported as a pseudogene. The CDR3 has 15 residues. CDR3 nucleotide sequence: TGTGCAAGTCGTGGGGGGGGGCCAAGCACAGATACGCAGTATTTT. This gives the protein CASRGGGPSTDTQYF.

The chain has TRBV5-1 and TRBJ1-2; TRBD1 agrees at 8 bases. J lost 3 bases, V lost 7 bases, and 8 bases had no gene match. The CDR3 sequence is 14 residues long. CDR1 is SGHRS and CDR2 is YFSETQ in the germline V gene. The CDR3 spells CASSLQGEDYGYTF. DNA of the CDR3: TGCGCCAGCTCCTTACAGGGGGAAGACTATGGCTACACCTTC.

The chain joins TRBV6-1 to TRBJ2-5; TRBD2 is a possible D gene (6 bases). Germline CDR1 and CDR2: MNHNS and SASEGT. Trimming cost V 8 bases and J 1 base, with 17 bases left between them. The CDR3 consists of 15 residues. CDR3: CASSGLLQTQETQYF. For the CDR3, the DNA is TGTGCCAGCTCGGGACTTCTCCAAACCCAAGAGACCCAGTACTTC.

The rearrangement links TRBV19 to TRBJ2-2, with TRBD1 as a possible D gene (6 bases). Per germline, CDR1 LNHDA and CDR2 SQIVND (reference sequence). V was clipped by 5 bases and J by 2 bases, with 15 bases between them. The CDR3 is made up of 16 amino acids. CDR3 residues: CASSDSGQINTGELFF. For the CDR3, the DNA is TGTGCCAGTAGTGATTCCGGACAGATAAACACCGGGGAGCTGTTTTTT.